These 13 T cell receptor beta chains were all obtained from the same sample, sequenced in a study of T cells in Graves' hyperthyroidism and ophthalmopathy. RNA transcripts were the template for amplifying TCR beta CDR3 regions. TCR CDR3 underwent first-round RT-PCR with the HTBI primer set. MiXCR, run by TCRdb on the multiplex PCR reads, gives a single entry per CDR3 protein. The table has more than 150,000 distinct CDR3 sequences, more than 15% seen once. The material sequenced was blood. These receptors all stem from a woman aged 45-60 years with Graves' hyperthyroidism.

This clonotype was observed a handful of times. This chain links TRBV7-3 with TRBJ1-2, with D maybe TRBD1 (5 bases). V was clipped by 5 bases and J by 4 bases, with 11 bases between them. Germline CDR1 is SGHTA and CDR2 is FQGTGA. CDR3 length equals 13 residues. As DNA, the CDR3 is TGTGCCAGCAGCGCCGCTACAGGCTATGGCTACACCTTC. This codes for CASSAATGYGYTF.

This clonotype was seen repeatedly, ten times or more. This chain uses TRBV27 with TRBJ2-1; TRBD2 aligns across 7 bases. The CDR3 is made up of 15 amino acids. The V segment lost 6 bases and the J segment 0 bases; nucleotides outside the gene matches: 5. Germline V CDR1 and CDR2: MNHEY, SMNVEV (reference sequence). The CDR3 DNA sequence: TGTGCCAGCAGCCCTGGCGGGAGCTCCTACAATGAGCAGTTCTTC. Residues: CASSPGGSSYNEQFF.

This clonotype was counted between two and nine times. V is TRBV10-3 and J is TRBJ2-7, with 7 bases identical to TRBD1. Germline V gene sequence: CDR1 ENHRY, CDR2 SYGVKD. V was clipped by 5 bases and J by 3 bases; unmatched bases: 7. There are 14 residues in the CDR3. The DNA for the CDR3 is TGTGCCATCAGTACCGGGACAGAAAACTACGAGCAGTACTTC. Translating it yields CAISTGTENYEQYF.

This rearrangement joins TRBV27 to TRBJ2-7; D remains unclear. CDR1 MNHEY and CDR2 SMNVEV come from the germline V gene (reference sequence). Trimming left V 3 bases short and J 2 bases short, with 17 bases between. CDR3 length: 16 amino acids. CDR3 region: CASSFFPRQEPYEQYF. For the CDR3, the DNA is TGTGCCAGCAGTTTTTTCCCCCGGCAGGAACCCTACGAGCAGTACTTC.

This clonotype was seen many times. The chain carries TRBV29-1 and TRBJ1-2, with D unclear. Trimming removed 3 bases from V and 1 base from J, with 12 bases in between. Germline lookup yields CDR1 SQVTM and CDR2 ANQGSEA. The CDR3 totals 14 residues. DNA for the CDR3: TGCAGCGTTGACCCGGGAGTCGGTAACTATGGCTACACCTTC. As protein: CSVDPGVGNYGYTF.

This clonotype was recorded at least ten times. This chain connects TRBV9 to TRBJ1-2; D might be TRBD1 (5 bases). CDR1 is SGDLS and CDR2 is YYNGEE in the germline V gene. Trimming pared 4 bases from V and 6 bases from J, leaving 13 bases between. The CDR3 totals 13 residues. The CDR3 nucleotides are TGTGCCAGCAGCCCACAGTGGGGCGATGGCTACACCTTC. Encoded protein: CASSPQWGDGYTF.

This clonotype was observed a few times. The V gene is TRBV7-9, the J gene TRBJ2-1; D is perhaps TRBD1 or TRBD2 (5 bases each). This CDR3 is 16 amino acids long. Trimming took 5 bases from V and 5 from J, leaving 19 bases between them. From germline, CDR1 is SEHNR and CDR2 FQNEAQ (reference sequence). The DNA for the CDR3 is TGTGCCAGCAGCCCCAATTGGGGGTCCCTGAACAATGAGCAGTTCTTC. Residues: CASSPNWGSLNNEQFF.

This chain connects TRBV6-1 to TRBJ1-3; D is perhaps TRBD1 (6 bases). The CDR3 has 15 residues. V lost 6 bases and J 0 bases, leaving 12 bases between the germline ends. Germline-derived CDR1 and CDR2 are MNHNS and SASEGT. CDR3 nucleotides: TGTGCCAGCAGAAACAGGGCTTCCTCTGGAAACACCATATATTTT. Translation gives CASRNRASSGNTIYF.

This chain links TRBV4-2 with TRBJ2-2; TRBD1 agrees at 11 bases. V lost 1 base, J lost 6 bases, and 4 bases stayed unmatched. Looked up from germline, CDR1 is LGHNA and CDR2 is YNFKEQ. The CDR3 runs 16 residues. DNA of the CDR3: TGTGCCAGCAGCCAAGGGCCGGGACAGGGGGCCGGGGAGCTGTTTTTT. It is translated as CASSQGPGQGAGELFF.

This clonotype showed up many times. V is TRBV29-1 and J is TRBJ2-3; 9 bases line up with TRBD2. The CDR3 contains 15 residues. Germline values: CDR1 SQVTM, CDR2 ANQGSEA. The CDR3 protein is CTGVVTSGSTDTQYF. The CDR3, as DNA: TGCACGGGTGTTGTGACTAGCGGAAGCACAGATACGCAGTATTTT.

This clonotype was counted many times. The genes are TRBV29-1 and TRBJ1-5, with D possibly TRBD1 on 5 matching bases. The CDR3 has 16 residues. The V end was cut by 4 bases, the J end by 2 bases, with 18 bases between. Germline values: CDR1 SQVTM, CDR2 ANQGSEA. CDR3 coding DNA: TGCAGCGTTGCCGAGCAGGGCCAGGGTGGCAATCAGCCCCAGCATTTT. This encodes CSVAEQGQGGNQPQHF.

About this clonotype: Just one base apart from a much larger clone, this may be a read error. The chain links TRBV5-1 to TRBJ2-3; D is unresolved. Germline values: CDR1 SGHRS, CDR2 YFSETQ. This CDR3 comprises 14 residues. The CDR3 loop is CTSSVSFSGDTQYF. The DNA for the CDR3 is TGCACCAGCAGCGTTTCGTTTAGTGGAGATACGCAGTATTTT.

This clonotype was recorded at least ten times. This chain uses TRBV14 with TRBJ2-1; no reliable D call. The CDR3 sequence is 16 residues long. Trimming cost V 4 bases and J 1 base, with 14 bases left between them. Germline CDR1 SGHDN, CDR2 FVKESK. The CDR3, as DNA: TGTGCCAGCAGCCCCCAGGCTGGCCGGTCCTACAATGAGCAGTTCTTC. This encodes CASSPQAGRSYNEQFF. Using reference TRBV14 and TRBJ2-1 for the parts outside the CDR3, the full variable domain is EAGVTQFPSHSVIEKGQTVTLRCDPISGHDNLYWYRRVMGKEIKFLLHFVKESKQDESGMPNNRFLAERTGGTYSTLKVQPAELEDSGVYFCASSPQAGRSYNEQFFGPGTRLTVL.